What follows describes a single T cell receptor beta chain. The data derive from a study of T cells expressing NK-cell markers. The CDR3 length is 13 residues. After re-calling the 5' RACE reads, TCRdb lists one entry per CDR3 protein, DNA absent. Recorded for this sample: 550,000 or so distinct CDR3 sequences. The chain carries TRBV12-3 or TRBV12-4 and TRBJ2-1; TCRdb's D gene call, TRBD2, goes unchecked for lack of DNA. The clonotype was recovered from a man younger than 35 in good health. Sequencing was carried out using blood T cells: a sorted CD56 or NKG2C T cell subset, CD4+ or CD8+ T cells, or bulk PBMC T cells (not recorded which). The CDR3 sequence is CASRSRLAGGMFF.